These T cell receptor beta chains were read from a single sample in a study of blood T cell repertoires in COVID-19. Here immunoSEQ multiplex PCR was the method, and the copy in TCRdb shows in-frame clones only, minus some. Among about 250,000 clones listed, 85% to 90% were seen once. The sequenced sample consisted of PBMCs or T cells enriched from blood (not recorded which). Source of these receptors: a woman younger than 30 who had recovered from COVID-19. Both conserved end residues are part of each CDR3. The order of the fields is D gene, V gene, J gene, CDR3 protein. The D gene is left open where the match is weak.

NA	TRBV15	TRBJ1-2	CATGPSNYGYTF
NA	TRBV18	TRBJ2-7	CASSPTSLLQYEQYF
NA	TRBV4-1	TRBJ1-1	CASSQPRTAGDTEAFF
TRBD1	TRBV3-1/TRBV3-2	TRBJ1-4	CASSQDGTGGPANEKLFF
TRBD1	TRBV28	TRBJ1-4	CASSRDRPEKLFF
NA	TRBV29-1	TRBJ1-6	CSVRGGGHNSPLHF
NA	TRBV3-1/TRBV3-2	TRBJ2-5	CASSPPGQLGETQYF
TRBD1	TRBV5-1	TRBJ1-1	CASSGDRGITEAFF
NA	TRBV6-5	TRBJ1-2	CASKGTNYGYTF
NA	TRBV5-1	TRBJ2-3	CASSRTVTDTQYF
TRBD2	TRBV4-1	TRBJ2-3	CASSQDFTSGASTDTQYF
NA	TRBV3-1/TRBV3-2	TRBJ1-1	CASSQEGLSPSTEAFF
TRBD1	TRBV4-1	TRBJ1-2	CASSQAGTDYYGYTF
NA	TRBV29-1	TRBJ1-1	CSVVLGANTEAFF
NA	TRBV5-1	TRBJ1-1	CASSPWGLEVSEAFF
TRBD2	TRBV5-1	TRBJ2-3	CASSFAGGASDTQYF
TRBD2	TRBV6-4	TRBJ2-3	CASSERGAADTQYF
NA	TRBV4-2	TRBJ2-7	CASSQEVREDEQYF
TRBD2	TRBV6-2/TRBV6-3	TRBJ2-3	CASSHHGTSGGSRDTQYF
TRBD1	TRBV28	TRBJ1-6	CASSGTDPKLYNSPLHF